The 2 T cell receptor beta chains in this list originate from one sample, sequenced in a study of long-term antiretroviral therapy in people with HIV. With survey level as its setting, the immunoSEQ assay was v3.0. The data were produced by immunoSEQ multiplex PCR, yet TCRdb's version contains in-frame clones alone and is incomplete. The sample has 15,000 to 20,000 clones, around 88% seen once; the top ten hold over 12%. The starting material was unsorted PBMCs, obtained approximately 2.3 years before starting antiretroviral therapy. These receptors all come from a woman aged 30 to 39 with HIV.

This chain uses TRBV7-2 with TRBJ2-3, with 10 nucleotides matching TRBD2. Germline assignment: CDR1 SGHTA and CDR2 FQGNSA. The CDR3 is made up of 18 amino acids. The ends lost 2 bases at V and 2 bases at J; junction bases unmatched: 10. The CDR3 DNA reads TGTGCCAGCAGCTTAATCCCAGCGGGGGGGCCGACCACAGATACGCAGTATTTT. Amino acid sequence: CASSLIPAGGPTTDTQYF.

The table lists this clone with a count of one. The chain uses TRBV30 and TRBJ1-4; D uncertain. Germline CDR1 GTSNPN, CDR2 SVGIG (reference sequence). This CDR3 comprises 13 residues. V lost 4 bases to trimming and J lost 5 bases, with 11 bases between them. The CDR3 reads CAWTGGENEKLFF. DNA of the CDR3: TGTGCCTGGACCGGCGGGGAAAATGAAAAACTGTTTTTT.